This entry lists 28 T cell receptor beta chains sequenced from one sample in a study of post-analysis software for immune sequencing data. General study findings and limits: When patients were compared with controls, a handful of TRBV segments were more frequent, TRBV5-6, TRBV5-1 and TRBV20-1 among them.

The antigens for these receptors are not known. Presence of unique molecular identifiers characterized the TCR beta cDNA libraries. Via MiXCR, TCRdb re-called the PCR reads, giving one row per CDR3 protein. This repertoire shows roughly 700,000 distinct CDR3 sequences, 25% to 30% found once; its top ten account for more than 0.55%. The specimen was blood. Source of these receptors: a girl under 18 with multiple sclerosis.

This clonotype was picked up a small number of times. The genes are TRBV6-5 and TRBJ2-7, with 9 bases aligning to TRBD1. The J call may be in error: the DNA end matches TRBJ2-4 better. CDR3 length: 13 amino acids. In germline, CDR1 is MNHEY, CDR2 SVGAGI. CDR3 sequence: CASSRDRVSIQYF. The CDR3 DNA follows: TGTGCCAGCAGTAGGGACAGGGTGAGCATTCAGTACTTC.

The rearrangement joins TRBV7-9 to TRBJ1-2; D is ambiguous. The germline V gene encodes CDR1 SEHNR and CDR2 FQNEAQ (reference sequence). CDR3 length: 11 residues. Trimming shortened V by 1 base and J by 10 bases, and 7 bases separated the two germline ends. The CDR3 sequence is CASSLGRLYTF. The DNA for the CDR3 is TGTGCCAGCAGCTTAGGCAGGCTCTACACCTTC.

The count of this clonotype is one. This CDR3 reads CASSLGRPSNQPQHF. CDR3 nucleotides: TGTGCCAGCAGTTTGGGCAGACCTAGCAATCAGCCCCAGCATTTT. The chain links TRBV12-3 or TRBV12-4 to TRBJ1-5; no clear D. The V and J ends lost 3 bases and 0 bases respectively, with 9 bases between them. CDR3 length: 15 residues.

This chain connects TRBV24-1 to TRBJ1-2; tentative D call: TRBD1 (5 bases). The V and J ends lost 3 bases and 2 bases respectively, with 6 bases between them. The CDR3 contains 13 residues. CDR1 KGHDR and CDR2 SFDVKD come from the germline V gene. CDR3 DNA: TGTGCCACCAGTGATCGGGACAACTATGGCTACACCTTC. Translated: CATSDRDNYGYTF.

The chain recombines TRBV5-1 with TRBJ1-2, with D maybe TRBD1 (5 bases). CDR3 length: 15 residues. Per germline, CDR1 SGHRS and CDR2 YFSETQ. V lost 0 bases to trimming and J lost 4 bases, with 13 bases between them. The DNA of the CDR3 is TGCGCCAGCAGCTTGGGAAGGGGCGCCGTCTATGGCTACACCTTC. Translation gives CASSLGRGAVYGYTF.

This clonotype was seen at least ten times. The genes are TRBV9 and TRBJ2-5, with 10 bases that match TRBD2. CDR1 is SGDLS, CDR2 YYNGEE, per germline. The CDR3 contains 17 residues. V lost 6 bases and J lost 1; bases outside the gene matches: 12. CDR3 region: CASTRGTSDYFQETQYF. The CDR3 DNA reads as TGTGCCAGCACTCGCGGGACTAGCGACTACTTCCAAGAGACCCAGTACTTC. Variable domain in full (rest from reference TRBV9 and TRBJ2-5): DSGVTQTPKHLITATGQRVTLRCSPRSGDLSVYWYQQSLDQGLQFLIQYYNGEERAKGNILERFSAQQFPDLHSELNLSSLELGDSALYFCASTRGTSDYFQETQYFGPGTRLLVL.

This clonotype was detected only a few times. The J gene is TRBJ2-4, the V gene TRBV10-1, with D possibly matching TRBD2 (5 bases). Germline CDR1 reads WNHNN; CDR2 reads SYGVQD (reference sequence). The CDR3 loop spans 15 amino acids. Trimming cost V 2 bases and J 3 bases, with 11 bases left between them. This chain's CDR3 is CASSETQAGKNIQYF. Written as DNA, the CDR3 is TGCGCCAGCAGTGAGACCCAGGCGGGCAAAAACATTCAGTACTTC.

The table lists this clonotype with many counts. This chain joins TRBV9 and TRBJ2-7, with D tentatively TRBD1 (6 bases). Germline V gene data show CDR1 as SGDLS and CDR2 as YYNGEE. This CDR3 region has 12 residues. V lost 7 bases to trimming and J lost 0 bases, with 8 bases between them. The CDR3 DNA follows: TGTGCCAGCGGACAGACCTCCTACGAGCAGTACTTC. Translation gives CASGQTSYEQYF.

As regards this clonotype: Since a much larger clone is just one base distant, this may be a read error. V is TRBV7-2 and J is TRBJ2-7; TRBD1 matches 10 bases. CDR3 size: 16 residues. The V and J ends lost 1 base and 7 bases, in that order; junction bases with no gene match: 10. Germline CDR1 SGHTA, CDR2 FQGNSA. CDR3 amino acids: CASSLVGTGASDEQYF. For the CDR3, the DNA is TGTGCCAGCAGCTTAGTTGGGACAGGGGCGTCGGATGAGCAGTACTTC.

The chain employs TRBV10-1 and TRBJ2-7; 9 bases map to TRBD1. The CDR3 extends over 16 amino acids. With 2 bases clipped from V and 2 bases from J, the junction kept 7 bases outside the gene matches. Per the germline V gene, CDR1 is WNHNN and CDR2 is SYGVQD (reference sequence). CDR3 region: CASSERRDRVTYEQYF. The DNA of the CDR3 is TGCGCCAGCAGTGAGCGCCGGGACAGGGTAACCTACGAGCAGTACTTC.

Concerning this clonotype itself: This clone may be a read error of a much larger clone one base away. Because the CDR3 is missing its conserved closing phenylalanine or tryptophan, this is likely a read error. The V and J genes are TRBV11-2 and TRBJ2-7, with D perhaps TRBD1 or TRBD2 (5 bases each). The CDR3 has 15 residues. The V end was cut by 0 bases, the J end by 0 bases, with 9 bases between. The V gene's germline CDR1 is SGHAT and CDR2 FQNNGV. The CDR3 reads CASSLEWGSSYEQYS. The DNA of the CDR3 is TGTGCCAGCAGCTTAGAATGGGGGTCCTCCTACGAGCAGTACTCC.

There are a few counts of this clonotype. The V gene is TRBV28, the J gene TRBJ2-3; no definite D call. The V gene's germline CDR1 is MDHEN and CDR2 SYDVKM. V shed 8 bases and J shed 2 bases, with 17 bases lying between them. The CDR3 runs 15 residues. CDR3 DNA: TGTGCCAGCCGAACCTGGGCAGCCTACACAGATACGCAGTATTTT. Protein product: CASRTWAAYTDTQYF.

The chain uses TRBV20-1 and TRBJ2-5; 13 nucleotides agree with TRBD2. CDR1 is DFQATT and CDR2 is SNEGSKA in the germline V gene (reference sequence). The CDR3 contains 16 residues. The V and J ends lost 0 bases and 1 base, in that order; junction bases with no gene match: 2. Here the CDR3 reads CSARDRTSGGQETQYF. CDR3 in DNA: TGCAGTGCTAGAGACCGGACTAGCGGGGGCCAAGAGACCCAGTACTTC.

The gene calls are TRBV7-9 and TRBJ2-7; 8 nucleotides line up with TRBD2. The CDR3 has 13 residues. Germline CDR1 is SEHNR and CDR2 is FQNEAQ (reference sequence). V dropped 10 bases and J dropped 4; count of bases not matched to a gene: 9. CDR3 nucleotide sequence: TGTGCCACCGCCCTAGCGGGCAGATACGAGCAGTACTTC. This sequence encodes CATALAGRYEQYF.

The rearrangement joins TRBV20-1 to TRBJ1-1, with D tentatively TRBD1 (5 bases). Per germline, CDR1 DFQATT and CDR2 SNEGSKA (reference sequence). The CDR3 has 14 residues. V was trimmed by 5 bases and J by 3 bases, leaving 16 bases between them. CDR3 coding DNA: TGCAGTGCTTGTGAGGGCAGGGAGGACACTGAAGCTTTCTTT. Amino acid sequence: CSACEGREDTEAFF.

This clonotype was recorded at least ten times. This chain connects TRBV6-4 to TRBJ2-1; D may be TRBD2 (6 bases). The V gene lost 3 bases and the J gene lost 0 bases, with 12 bases spanning the gap. The CDR3 runs to 16 residues. Germline V gene lookup returns CDR1 MRHNA and CDR2 SNTAGT. Here the CDR3 reads CASSDTGTLSYNEQFF. The CDR3 region has the DNA TGTGCCAGCAGTGATACCGGGACTCTCTCCTACAATGAGCAGTTCTTC.

In its sample, this clonotype was seen a few times. The chain has TRBV6-2 or TRBV6-3 and TRBJ2-3; 13 nucleotides align to TRBD2. This CDR3 has 19 amino acids. Trimming at V came to 2 bases and at J to 3 bases, leaving 11 bases not matched to a gene. In germline, CDR1 is MNHEY, CDR2 SVGEGT. CDR3 sequence reads: CASSYGTSGTFGITDTQYF. The CDR3 DNA follows: TGTGCCAGCAGTTACGGGACTAGCGGGACGTTTGGAATTACAGATACGCAGTATTTT.

This clonotype has just a few counts. The V gene is TRBV29-1, the J gene TRBJ2-4; TRBD1 might be the D (6 bases). Germline V gene lookup returns CDR1 SQVTM and CDR2 ANQGSEA. V was clipped by 1 base and J by 8 bases, with 9 bases between them. The CDR3 length is 12 residues. DNA for the CDR3: TGCAGCGTTGAAGTGGGGGCTGACATTCAGTACTTC. It is translated as CSVEVGADIQYF.

This clonotype showed up just a few times. The chain links TRBV20-1 to TRBJ1-2; D is unresolved. There are 12 residues in the CDR3. The germline CDR1 and CDR2 sequences are DFQATT and SNEGSKA (reference sequence). Trimming shortened V by 4 bases and J by 4 bases, and 10 bases separated the two germline ends. For the CDR3, the DNA is TGCAGTGCTACCGACACTTCCTATGGCTACACCTTC. Its translation is CSATDTSYGYTF.

This clonotype has only a few counts. V and J are TRBV29-1 and TRBJ2-7; 10 nucleotides line up with TRBD1. The germline V gene encodes CDR1 SQVTM and CDR2 ANQGSEA. This CDR3 is built from 15 residues. Trimming at V came to 1 base and at J to 4 bases, leaving 7 bases not matched to a gene. Here the CDR3 reads CSVEVGDRGFYEQYF. The CDR3 nucleotides read TGCAGCGTTGAAGTTGGGGACAGGGGTTTTTACGAGCAGTACTTC.

This clonotype was seen ten or more times. J is TRBJ2-7 and V is TRBV29-1, with 7 bases aligning to TRBD1. Germline V gene sequence: CDR1 SQVTM, CDR2 ANQGSEA. CDR3 length: 13 amino acids. Trimming took 6 bases from V and 2 from J; bases not matched to a gene: 7. The CDR3 region has the DNA TGCAGCGTGACAGGGTATAGGACCTACGAGCAGTACTTC. This gives the protein CSVTGYRTYEQYF.

This clonotype was counted at least ten times. V is TRBV20-1 and J is TRBJ2-7; D possibly corresponds to TRBD1 (6 bases). This CDR3 comprises 14 residues. V lost 3 bases and J 1 base, leaving 13 bases between the germline ends. Germline CDR1 reads DFQATT; CDR2 reads SNEGSKA (reference sequence). The CDR3 loop is CSASDTQGSYEQYF. The CDR3 DNA sequence: TGCAGTGCTAGTGACACTCAGGGGTCCTACGAGCAGTACTTC.

The chain joins TRBV18 to TRBJ2-3, with 9 bases fitting TRBD2. V shed 0 bases, J shed 9 bases, and the junction held 7 bases outside the gene matches. The V gene's germline CDR1 is KGHSH and CDR2 LQKENI. CDR3 length: 15 residues. CDR3 nucleotides: TGTGCCAGCTCACCACCTGGAGCGGGGGGAACAACGCAGTATTTT. Amino acids: CASSPPGAGGTTQYF.

V gene TRBV9 combines with J gene TRBJ2-7; D ambiguous. The length of the CDR3 is 15 residues. Germline CDR1 is SGDLS and CDR2 is YYNGEE. V gave up 0 bases and J gave up 3 bases, with 13 bases separating them. CDR3 loop: CASSVAIQPNYEQYF. The CDR3 DNA reads TGTGCCAGCAGCGTAGCCATACAGCCAAACTACGAGCAGTACTTC.

V is TRBV12-3 or TRBV12-4 and J is TRBJ1-5; 7 bases fit TRBD1. With V trimmed by 8 bases and J by 8 bases, 6 bases remained unmatched. CDR3 length: 12 amino acids. CDR3 region: CASHETGKPQHF. CDR3 coding DNA: TGTGCCAGCCATGAGACAGGGAAGCCCCAGCATTTT.

This clonotype was seen repeatedly, ten times or more. For the CDR3, the DNA is TGTGCCAGTGCCCAGGGTCCCTACGAGCAGTACTTC. Its translation is CASAQGPYEQYF. The chain combines TRBV6-5 with TRBJ2-7; a possible D gene is TRBD1 (5 bases). Trimming left V 9 bases short and J 2 bases short, with 11 bases between. This CDR3 has 12 amino acids. From germline, CDR1 is MNHEY and CDR2 SVGAGI.

This clonotype was observed a handful of times. V gene TRBV5-1 combines with J gene TRBJ2-1; 12 nucleotides line up with TRBD2. Germline V gives CDR1 SGHRS, CDR2 YFSETQ. This CDR3 spans 16 amino acids. Losses at the gene ends were 3 bases for V and 3 bases for J; bases not matched to a gene: 4. DNA for the CDR3: TGCGCCAGCAGCTACCCTAGCGGGAGGGGCTACAATGAGCAGTTCTTC. Translation: CASSYPSGRGYNEQFF.

For the CDR3, the DNA is TGCGCCAGCACCCCAAAAGAGACCCAGTACTTC. It codes for CASTPKETQYF. The rearrangement joins TRBV5-1 to TRBJ2-5; D unclear. Germline V gives CDR1 SGHRS, CDR2 YFSETQ. The CDR3 extends over 11 amino acids. Trimming left V 6 bases short and J 3 bases short, with 6 bases between.